This T cell receptor beta chain was captured in a study of T cells in women clearing cervical HPV infection. Study findings and constraints: CIN3+ cases had significantly higher TCR richness than controls; evenness did not differ.

With respect to this clone: The antigen is unknown. The CDR3 end falls 3 residues outside the read, so it is completed with the germline J gene.

Average input was around 1,200 ng genomic DNA for immunoSEQ TCR beta CDR3 amplification. Using immunoSEQ multiplex PCR, the repertoire was profiled, and TCRdb retains in-frame clones only, with some absent. The table lists about 22,000 clones. The CDR3 loop spans 18 amino acids. CDR1 and CDR2 from the germline V gene are DFQATT and SNEGSKA (reference sequence). J gave up 2 bases and V 5 bases, and 17 bases lay outside the gene matches. This chain uses TRBV20-1 with TRBJ2-3, with 9 bases aligning to TRBD2. This receptor was obtained from a woman between 18 and 69 years old with a cervical HPV16 infection that either progressed to CIN3+ or cleared (not recorded which). The sample consisted of blood buffy coat. The sequenced part of the CDR3 DNA is TGCAGTGCTGGAGTGATTGGCGGGGGGGCCGGGTTCACAGATACG. Amino acids: CSAGVIGGGAGFTDT. The CDR3, in full, reads CSAGVIGGGAGFTDTQYF.